This T cell receptor (beta chain) was recovered during a study of cytomegalovirus exposure and HLA in healthy donors. This PCR relied on a set of 60 Vbeta primers and 13 Jbeta primers. The method was immunoSEQ multiplex PCR; TCRdb's version includes in-frame clones alone and lacks a portion of them. The repertoire holds 180,000 or so clones, with approximately 81% as singletons. As for this clone: Its antigen is undetermined.

Study results and caveats: Fewer N-insertions than the roughly 670-donor mean were reportedly shown by an Asian-associated ancestry cluster in a later analysis. When analyzed later, a missense DCLRE1C variant was found to be linked to TCR beta V- and J-gene trimming. A highly shared variant cluster was judged a likely technical artifact. The majority of CMV-associated TCR beta chains were reported as apparently HLA-restricted in a later analysis.

The CDR3 extends over 15 amino acids. The germline V and J ends were trimmed by 0 bases and 5 bases, with 13 bases remaining between them. Germline V lookup: CDR1 LNHNV, CDR2 YYDKDF (reference sequence). Sequencing input: PBMCs. This TCR was recovered from a woman between 50 and 59 years old in good health and CMV-seronegative. The chain has TRBV15 and TRBJ2-5; D is possibly TRBD2 (5 bases). The CDR3 DNA sequence: TGTGCCACCAGCAGAGATTCGGGCCGGAGGGAGACCCAGTACTTC. Translating gives CATSRDSGRRETQYF.